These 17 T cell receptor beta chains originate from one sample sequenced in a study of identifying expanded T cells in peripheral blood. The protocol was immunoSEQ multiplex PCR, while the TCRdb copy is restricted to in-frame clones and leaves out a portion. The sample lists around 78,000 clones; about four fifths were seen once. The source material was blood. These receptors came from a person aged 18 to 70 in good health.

CDR3 residues: CASRHDRGAFF. The DNA for the CDR3 is TGTGCCAGCAGGCATGACAGAGGAGCTTTCTTT. This chain joins TRBV28 and TRBJ1-1; D is possibly TRBD1 (5 bases). The germline V gene has CDR1 MDHEN and CDR2 SYDVKM. V lost 6 bases, J lost 10 bases, and 12 bases lay in between. CDR3 length: 11 amino acids.

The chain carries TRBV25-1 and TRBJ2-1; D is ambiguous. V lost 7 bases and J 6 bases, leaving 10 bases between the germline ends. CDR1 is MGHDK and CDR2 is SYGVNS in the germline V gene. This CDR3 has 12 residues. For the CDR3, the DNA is TGTGCCAGCACCCAAGACGGCAATGAGCAGTTCTTC. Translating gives CASTQDGNEQFF.

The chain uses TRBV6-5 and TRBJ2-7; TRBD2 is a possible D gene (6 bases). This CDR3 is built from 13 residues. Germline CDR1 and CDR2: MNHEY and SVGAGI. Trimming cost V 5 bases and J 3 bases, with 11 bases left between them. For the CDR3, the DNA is TGTGCCAGCAGTACGGGGACTCGCTACGAGCAGTACTTC. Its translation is CASSTGTRYEQYF.

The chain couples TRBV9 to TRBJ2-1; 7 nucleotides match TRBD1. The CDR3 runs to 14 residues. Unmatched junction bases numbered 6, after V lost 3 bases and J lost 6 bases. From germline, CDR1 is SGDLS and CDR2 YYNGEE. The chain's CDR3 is CASSAFTGANEQFF. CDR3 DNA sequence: TGTGCCAGCAGCGCCTTTACAGGGGCCAATGAGCAGTTCTTC.

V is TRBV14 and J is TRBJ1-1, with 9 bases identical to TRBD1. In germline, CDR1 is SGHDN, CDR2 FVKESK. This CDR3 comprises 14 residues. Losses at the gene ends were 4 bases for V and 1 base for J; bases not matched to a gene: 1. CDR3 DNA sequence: TGTGCCAGCAGCCCGGGACAGGGGAACACTGAAGCTTTCTTT. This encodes CASSPGQGNTEAFF. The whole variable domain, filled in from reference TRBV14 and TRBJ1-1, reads EAGVTQFPSHSVIEKGQTVTLRCDPISGHDNLYWYRRVMGKEIKFLLHFVKESKQDESGMPNNRFLAERTGGTYSTLKVQPAELEDSGVYFCASSPGQGNTEAFFGQGTRLTVV.

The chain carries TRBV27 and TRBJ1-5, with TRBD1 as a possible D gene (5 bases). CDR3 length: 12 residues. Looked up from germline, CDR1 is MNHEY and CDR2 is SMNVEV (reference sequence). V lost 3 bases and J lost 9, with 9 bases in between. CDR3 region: CASSFPGRPQHF. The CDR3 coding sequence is TGTGCCAGCAGTTTTCCGGGGCGGCCCCAGCATTTT.

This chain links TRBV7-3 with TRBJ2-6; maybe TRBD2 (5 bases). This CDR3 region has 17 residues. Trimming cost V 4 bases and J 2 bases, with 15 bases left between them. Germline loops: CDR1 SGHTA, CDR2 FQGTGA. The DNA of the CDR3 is TGTGCCAGCAGCTGGACTGGTATCGGGGCTGGGGCCAACGTCCTGACTTTC. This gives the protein CASSWTGIGAGANVLTF.

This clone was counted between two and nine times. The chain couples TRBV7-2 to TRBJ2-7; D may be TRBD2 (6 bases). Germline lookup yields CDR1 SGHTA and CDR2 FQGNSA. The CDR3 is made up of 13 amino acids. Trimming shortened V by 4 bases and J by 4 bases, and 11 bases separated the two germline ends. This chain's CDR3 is CASSSEGGYEQYF. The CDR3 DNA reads TGTGCCAGCAGCTCGGAGGGTGGGTACGAGCAGTACTTC.

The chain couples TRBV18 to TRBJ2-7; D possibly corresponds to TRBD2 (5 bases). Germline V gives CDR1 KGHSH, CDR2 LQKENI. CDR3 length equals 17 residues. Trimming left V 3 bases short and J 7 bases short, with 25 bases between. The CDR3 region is CASSPPKDEPGRGEQYF. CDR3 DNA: TGTGCCAGCTCACCCCCGAAGGACGAACCCGGCCGGGGTGAGCAGTACTTC.

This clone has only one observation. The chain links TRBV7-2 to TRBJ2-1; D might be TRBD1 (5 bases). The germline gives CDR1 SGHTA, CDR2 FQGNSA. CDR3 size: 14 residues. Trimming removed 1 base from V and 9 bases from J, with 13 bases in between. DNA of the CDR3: TGTGCCAGCAGCTTAGAGGGGTCCTGGGGTGAGCAGTTCTTC. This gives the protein CASSLEGSWGEQFF. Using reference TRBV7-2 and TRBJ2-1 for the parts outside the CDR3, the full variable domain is GAGVSQSPSNKVTEKGKDVELRCDPISGHTALYWYRQSLGQGLEFLIYFQGNSAPDKSGLPSDRFSAERTGGSVSTLTIQRTQQEDSAVYLCASSLEGSWGEQFFGPGTRLTVL.

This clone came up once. CDR3 amino acids: CASSLEPGTAYNEQFF. In DNA form, the CDR3 reads TGCGCCAGCAGCTTGGAACCCGGGACCGCCTACAATGAGCAGTTCTTC. The genes are TRBV5-1 and TRBJ2-1; the D gene could be TRBD1 or TRBD2 (5 bases each). This CDR3 comprises 16 residues. Trimming removed 0 bases from V and 2 bases from J, with 12 bases in between. Germline-derived CDR1 and CDR2 are SGHRS and YFSETQ.

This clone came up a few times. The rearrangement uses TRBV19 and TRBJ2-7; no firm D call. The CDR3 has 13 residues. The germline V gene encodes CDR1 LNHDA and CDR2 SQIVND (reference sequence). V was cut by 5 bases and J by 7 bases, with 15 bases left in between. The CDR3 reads CASSPTIVGEQYF. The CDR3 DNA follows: TGTGCCAGTAGTCCAACGATAGTTGGGGAGCAGTACTTC.

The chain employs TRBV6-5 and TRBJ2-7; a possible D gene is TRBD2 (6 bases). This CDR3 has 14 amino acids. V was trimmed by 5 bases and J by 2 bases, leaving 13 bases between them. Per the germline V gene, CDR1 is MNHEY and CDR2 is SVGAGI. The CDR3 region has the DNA TGTGCCAGCAGTCCCCTAGCGCTAGCCTACGAGCAGTACTTC. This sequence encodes CASSPLALAYEQYF.

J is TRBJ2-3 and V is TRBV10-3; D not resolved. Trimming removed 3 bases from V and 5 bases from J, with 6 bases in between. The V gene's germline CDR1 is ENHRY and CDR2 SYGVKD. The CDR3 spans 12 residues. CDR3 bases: TGTGCCATCAGTGATGGGGAAGATACGCAGTATTTT. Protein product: CAISDGEDTQYF.

The CDR3 DNA sequence: TGTGCCAGTAACGTCGGACCCTTGAACACCGGGGAGCTGTTTTTT. This encodes CASNVGPLNTGELFF. The chain recombines TRBV6-6 with TRBJ2-2, with D hard to call. CDR1 is MNHNY, CDR2 SVGAGI, per germline (reference sequence). With 9 bases removed from V and 1 base from J, the gap between germline ends came to 15 bases. This CDR3 contains 15 residues.

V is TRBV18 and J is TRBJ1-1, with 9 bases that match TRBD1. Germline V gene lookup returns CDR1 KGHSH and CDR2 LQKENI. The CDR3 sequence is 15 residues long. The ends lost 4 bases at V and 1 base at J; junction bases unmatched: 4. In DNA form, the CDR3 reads TGTGCCAGCTCACTAGGGACAGGGACGAACACTGAAGCTTTCTTT. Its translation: CASSLGTGTNTEAFF. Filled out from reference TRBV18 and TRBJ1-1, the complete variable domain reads NAGVMQNPRHLVRRRGQEARLRCSPMKGHSHVYWYRQLPEEGLKFMVYLQKENIIDESGMPKERFSAEFPKEGPSILRIQQVVRGDSAAYFCASSLGTGTNTEAFFGQGTRLTVV.

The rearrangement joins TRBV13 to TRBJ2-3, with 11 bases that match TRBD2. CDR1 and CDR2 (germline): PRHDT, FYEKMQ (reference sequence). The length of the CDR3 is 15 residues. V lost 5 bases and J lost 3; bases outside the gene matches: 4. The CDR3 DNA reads TGTGCCAGCAGCCCATGGACTAGCGGGACAGATACGCAGTATTTT. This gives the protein CASSPWTSGTDTQYF.